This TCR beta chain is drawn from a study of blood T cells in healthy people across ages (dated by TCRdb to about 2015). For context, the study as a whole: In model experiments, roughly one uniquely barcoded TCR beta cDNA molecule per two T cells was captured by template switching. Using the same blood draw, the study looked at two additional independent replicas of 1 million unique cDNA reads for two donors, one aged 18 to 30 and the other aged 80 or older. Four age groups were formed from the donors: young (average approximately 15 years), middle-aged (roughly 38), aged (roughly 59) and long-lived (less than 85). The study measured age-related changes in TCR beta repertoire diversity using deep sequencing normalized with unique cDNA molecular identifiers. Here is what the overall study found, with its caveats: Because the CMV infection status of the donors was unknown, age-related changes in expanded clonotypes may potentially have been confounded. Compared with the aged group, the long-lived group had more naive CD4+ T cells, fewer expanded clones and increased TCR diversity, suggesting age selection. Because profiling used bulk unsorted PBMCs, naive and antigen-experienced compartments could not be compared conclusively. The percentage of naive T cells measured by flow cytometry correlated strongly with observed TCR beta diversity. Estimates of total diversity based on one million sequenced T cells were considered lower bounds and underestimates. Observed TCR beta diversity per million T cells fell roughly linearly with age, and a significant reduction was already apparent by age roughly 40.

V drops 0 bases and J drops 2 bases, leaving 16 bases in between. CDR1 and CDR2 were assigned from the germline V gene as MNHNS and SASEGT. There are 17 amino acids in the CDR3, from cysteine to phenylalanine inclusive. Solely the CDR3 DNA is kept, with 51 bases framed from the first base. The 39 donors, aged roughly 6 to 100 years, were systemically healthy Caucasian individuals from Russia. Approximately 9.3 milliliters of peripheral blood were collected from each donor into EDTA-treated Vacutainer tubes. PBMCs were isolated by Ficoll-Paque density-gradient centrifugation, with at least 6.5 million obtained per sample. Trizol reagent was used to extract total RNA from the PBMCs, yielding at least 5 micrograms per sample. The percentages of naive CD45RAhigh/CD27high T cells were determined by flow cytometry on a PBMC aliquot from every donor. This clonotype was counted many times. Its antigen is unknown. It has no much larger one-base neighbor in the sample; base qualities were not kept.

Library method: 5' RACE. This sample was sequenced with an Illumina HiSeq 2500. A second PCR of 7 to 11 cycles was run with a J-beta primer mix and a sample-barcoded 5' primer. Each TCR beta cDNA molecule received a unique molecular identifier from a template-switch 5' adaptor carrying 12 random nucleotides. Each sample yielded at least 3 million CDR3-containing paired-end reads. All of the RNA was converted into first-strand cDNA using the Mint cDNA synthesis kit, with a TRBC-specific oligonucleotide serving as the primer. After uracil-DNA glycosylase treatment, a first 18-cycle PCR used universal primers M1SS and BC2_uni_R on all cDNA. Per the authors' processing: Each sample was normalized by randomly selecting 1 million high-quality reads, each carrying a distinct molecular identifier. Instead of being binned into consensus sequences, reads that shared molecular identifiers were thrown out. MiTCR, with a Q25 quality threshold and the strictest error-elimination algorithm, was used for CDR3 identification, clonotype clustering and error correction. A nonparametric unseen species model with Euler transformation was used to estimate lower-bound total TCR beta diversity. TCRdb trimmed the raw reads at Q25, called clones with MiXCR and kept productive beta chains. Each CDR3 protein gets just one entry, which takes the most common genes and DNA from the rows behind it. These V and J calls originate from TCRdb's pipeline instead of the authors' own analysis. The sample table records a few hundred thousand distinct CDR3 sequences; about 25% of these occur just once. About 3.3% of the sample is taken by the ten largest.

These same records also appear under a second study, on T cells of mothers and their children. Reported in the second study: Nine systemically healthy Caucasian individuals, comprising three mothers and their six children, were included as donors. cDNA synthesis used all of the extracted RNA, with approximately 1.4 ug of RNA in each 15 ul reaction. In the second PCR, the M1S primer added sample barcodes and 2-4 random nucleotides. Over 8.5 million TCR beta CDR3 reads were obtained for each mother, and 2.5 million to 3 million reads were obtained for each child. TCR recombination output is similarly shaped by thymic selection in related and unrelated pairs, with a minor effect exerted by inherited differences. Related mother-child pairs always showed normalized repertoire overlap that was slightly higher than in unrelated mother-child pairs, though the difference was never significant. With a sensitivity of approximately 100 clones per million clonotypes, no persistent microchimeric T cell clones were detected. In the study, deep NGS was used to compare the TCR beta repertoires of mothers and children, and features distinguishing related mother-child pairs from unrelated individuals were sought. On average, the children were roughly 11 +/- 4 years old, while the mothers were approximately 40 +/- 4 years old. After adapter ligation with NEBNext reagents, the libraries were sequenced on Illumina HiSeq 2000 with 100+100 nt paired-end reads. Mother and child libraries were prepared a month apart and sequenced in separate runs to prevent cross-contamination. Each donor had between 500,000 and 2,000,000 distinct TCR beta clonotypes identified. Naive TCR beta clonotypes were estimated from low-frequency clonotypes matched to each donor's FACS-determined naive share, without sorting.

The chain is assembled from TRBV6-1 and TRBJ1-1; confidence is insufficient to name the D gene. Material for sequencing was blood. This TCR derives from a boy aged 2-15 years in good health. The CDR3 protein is CASSEASWGSANTEAFF. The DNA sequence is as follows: TGTGCCAGCAGTGAAGCGAGTTGGGGTTCGGCAAACACTGAAGCTTTCTTT.